These 21 T cell receptor beta chains share one sample of origin, sequenced in a study of blood T cell repertoires in COVID-19. Produced via immunoSEQ multiplex PCR; TCRdb's table is partial and in-frame only. The sample contains roughly 200,000 clones, about 80% of which appear only once. The specimen sequenced was peripheral blood. These receptors were collected from a man between 50 and 59 years old with active or convalescent COVID-19.

The rearrangement joins TRBV15 to TRBJ2-1, with a tentative D call TRBD2 (5 bases). The CDR3 is 15 amino acids. CDR1 is LNHNV and CDR2 is YYDKDF in the germline V gene (reference sequence). Trimming stripped 0 bases from V and 6 bases from J, with 12 bases between. The CDR3 DNA reads TGTGCCACCAGCAGAGATGGGGTCGAGGGCAATGAGCAGTTCTTC. Translating it yields CATSRDGVEGNEQFF.

J is TRBJ2-5 and V is TRBV5-1; 8 bases align to TRBD1. Germline V lookup: CDR1 SGHRS, CDR2 YFSETQ. The CDR3 loop spans 12 amino acids. With 7 bases clipped from V and 5 bases from J, the junction kept 4 bases outside the gene matches. The CDR3 protein is CASEDRAETQYF. CDR3 nucleotides: TGCGCCAGCGAGGACAGGGCGGAGACCCAGTACTTC.

This chain links TRBV9 with TRBJ2-5, with TRBD1 identical over 8 bases. The CDR3 runs to 15 residues. Germline lookup yields CDR1 SGDLS and CDR2 YYNGEE. Trimming at V came to 1 base and at J to 2 bases, leaving 4 bases not matched to a gene. The CDR3 region has the DNA TGTGCCAGCAGCGTACAGGGGGCGCGTCAAGAGACCCAGTACTTC. Translated: CASSVQGARQETQYF.

This chain connects TRBV7-9 to TRBJ1-3; the D is unclear. The germline CDR1 and CDR2 sequences are SEHNR and FQNEAQ (reference sequence). Trimming shortened V by 3 bases and J by 3 bases, and 9 bases separated the two germline ends. This CDR3 spans 14 amino acids. CDR3 loop: CASSFARRGNTIYF. CDR3 sequence (DNA): TGTGCCAGCAGCTTCGCCAGGCGTGGAAACACCATATATTTT.

CDR3 nucleotides: TGTGCCAGCAGCTTAGTGTCGGGGACTAGCGGAAGAGATACGCAGTATTTT. Its protein product is CASSLVSGTSGRDTQYF. The gene calls are TRBV7-9 and TRBJ2-3; 11 bases map to TRBD2. Germline V gene sequence: CDR1 SEHNR, CDR2 FQNEAQ (reference sequence). V lost 1 base and J lost 5; bases outside the gene matches: 8. There are 17 residues in the CDR3.

The chain has TRBV5-4 and TRBJ1-2; tentative D call: TRBD1 (6 bases). The germline CDR1 and CDR2 sequences are SGHNT and YYREEE (reference sequence). The length of the CDR3 is 13 residues. The germline V and J ends were trimmed by 0 bases and 7 bases, with 10 bases remaining between them. CDR3 loop: CASSLDRVIGYTF. The CDR3 nucleotides are TGTGCCAGCAGCTTGGACAGGGTGATTGGCTACACCTTC.

V and J are TRBV6-2 or TRBV6-3 and TRBJ2-3, with D maybe TRBD1 (5 bases). V lost 0 bases, J lost 6 bases, and 10 bases lay in between. In germline, CDR1 is MNHEY, CDR2 SVGEGT. The CDR3 is 14 residues long. CDR3 in DNA: TGTGCCAGCAGTTACTCGGCGACAGCGGATACGCAGTATTTT. Residues: CASSYSATADTQYF.

CDR3 DNA: TGTGCCAGCAGCCAAGATTATGGGGAGGCGGATGGGGAGACCCAGTACTTC. Its translation is CASSQDYGEADGETQYF. This chain connects TRBV14 to TRBJ2-5; D perhaps matches TRBD2 (6 bases). The germline gives CDR1 SGHDN, CDR2 FVKESK. Trimming removed 0 bases from V and 5 bases from J, with 19 bases in between. The CDR3 totals 17 residues. The full variable domain, in which reference TRBV14 and TRBJ2-5 provide the parts outside the CDR3, is EAGVTQFPSHSVIEKGQTVTLRCDPISGHDNLYWYRRVMGKEIKFLLHFVKESKQDESGMPNNRFLAERTGGTYSTLKVQPAELEDSGVYFCASSQDYGEADGETQYFGPGTRLLVL.

The CDR3 is CASSSRTGGKAYGYTF. Here the CDR3 DNA reads TGTGCCAGCAGCTCGCGGACAGGGGGCAAGGCCTATGGCTACACCTTC. The V and J genes are TRBV7-9 and TRBJ1-2; TRBD1 matches at 11 bases. Unmatched junction bases numbered 8, after V lost 4 bases and J lost 4 bases. CDR3 length equals 16 residues. The germline gives CDR1 SEHNR, CDR2 FQNEAQ (reference sequence).

This sequence joins TRBV5-1 and TRBJ2-6, with D possibly matching TRBD1 (5 bases). V lost 0 bases and J 3 bases, leaving 10 bases between the germline ends. There are 16 residues in the CDR3. Germline loops: CDR1 SGHRS, CDR2 YFSETQ. CDR3 loop: CASSLEGFGGANVLTF. In nucleotides, the CDR3 is TGCGCCAGCAGCTTGGAGGGGTTCGGTGGGGCCAACGTCCTGACTTTC.

V is TRBV9 and J is TRBJ2-7; TRBD1 matches at 11 bases. The CDR3 is 15 amino acids. Trimming cost V 4 bases and J 2 bases; bases outside gene matches: 5. In germline, CDR1 is SGDLS, CDR2 YYNGEE. The CDR3 DNA reads as TGTGCCAGCAGCAGACGGACAGGGGGCGCCTACGAGCAGTACTTC. Translated: CASSRRTGGAYEQYF. The variable domain in full, with the rest retrieved from reference TRBV9 and TRBJ2-7, is DSGVTQTPKHLITATGQRVTLRCSPRSGDLSVYWYQQSLDQGLQFLIQYYNGEERAKGNILERFSAQQFPDLHSELNLSSLELGDSALYFCASSRRTGGAYEQYFGPGTRLTVT.

This clone was observed a handful of times. The chain combines TRBV20-1 with TRBJ1-2, with TRBD1 as a possible D gene (5 bases). The length of the CDR3 is 13 residues. V was cut by 3 bases and J by 2 bases, with 10 bases left in between. Germline assignment: CDR1 DFQATT and CDR2 SNEGSKA (reference sequence). CDR3 loop: CSASGAVNYGYTF. As DNA, the CDR3 is TGCAGTGCTAGTGGGGCAGTCAACTATGGCTACACCTTC.

The rearrangement uses TRBV7-2 and TRBJ2-5; TRBD2 agrees at 12 bases. The junction had 4 bases not matched to a gene; V was cut back by 3 bases and J by 5 bases. CDR3 length: 15 residues. Per the germline V gene, CDR1 is SGHTA and CDR2 is FQGNSA. CDR3 amino acids: CASSLAGLAGETQYF. The CDR3 DNA follows: TGTGCCAGCAGCTTGGCCGGACTAGCGGGGGAGACCCAGTACTTC.

This rearrangement joins TRBV7-2 to TRBJ2-2; perhaps TRBD2 as D (6 bases). CDR3 length: 16 amino acids. Per the germline V gene, CDR1 is SGHTA and CDR2 is FQGNSA. Trimming pared 5 bases from V and 5 bases from J, leaving 18 bases between. The CDR3 loop reads CASSHRTAGGTGELFF. For the CDR3, the DNA is TGTGCCAGCAGCCATCGGACGGCAGGAGGGACCGGGGAGCTGTTTTTT. Complete variable domain (other parts from reference TRBV7-2 and TRBJ2-2): GAGVSQSPSNKVTEKGKDVELRCDPISGHTALYWYRQSLGQGLEFLIYFQGNSAPDKSGLPSDRFSAERTGGSVSTLTIQRTQQEDSAVYLCASSHRTAGGTGELFFGEGSRLTVL.

This clone has just a few counts. The chain uses TRBV9 and TRBJ2-1; the D gene is possibly TRBD2 (6 bases). The ends were cut back, 0 bases at V and 9 bases at J, with 13 bases in the middle. The CDR3 is 14 amino acids. Per the germline V gene, CDR1 is SGDLS and CDR2 is YYNGEE. The CDR3 coding sequence is TGTGCCAGCAGCGTAGGACTAGAGGGCGCTGAGCAGTTCTTC. It yields the protein CASSVGLEGAEQFF.

The CDR3 sequence is CASSSLGSGSYNSPLHF. The CDR3 DNA follows: TGTGCCAGCAGTTCCCTCGGGAGTGGGTCCTATAATTCACCCCTCCACTTT. This chain uses TRBV28 with TRBJ1-6; D is unresolved. Germline V lookup: CDR1 MDHEN, CDR2 SYDVKM. V was shortened by 4 bases and J by 1 base, with 14 bases between the two germline ends. The CDR3 is 17 amino acids.

The J gene is TRBJ2-1, the V gene TRBV9; 10 bases are shared with TRBD1. Germline assignment: CDR1 SGDLS and CDR2 YYNGEE. V lost 3 bases, J lost 8 bases, and 8 bases stayed unmatched. The CDR3 covers 15 residues. CDR3 amino acids: CASSAGTGVTDEQFF. CDR3 sequence (DNA): TGTGCCAGCAGCGCAGGGACAGGGGTAACAGATGAGCAGTTCTTC. Based on the CDR3 plus reference TRBV9 and TRBJ2-1, the full variable domain is DSGVTQTPKHLITATGQRVTLRCSPRSGDLSVYWYQQSLDQGLQFLIQYYNGEERAKGNILERFSAQQFPDLHSELNLSSLELGDSALYFCASSAGTGVTDEQFFGPGTRLTVL.

This sequence joins TRBV7-2 and TRBJ2-3; 9 bases map to TRBD1. The J segment lost 2 bases and the V segment lost 6 bases, leaving 6 bases of the junction unmatched. In germline, CDR1 is SGHTA, CDR2 FQGNSA. CDR3 length: 15 amino acids. In nucleotides, the CDR3 is TGTGCCAGCAGTCTCGGACAGGGGTACACAGATACGCAGTATTTT. This encodes CASSLGQGYTDTQYF.

The chain's CDR3 is CATSDPGLAGDTQYF. The CDR3 DNA follows: TGTGCCACCAGTGATCCGGGACTAGCGGGAGATACGCAGTATTTT. This sequence joins TRBV24-1 and TRBJ2-3, with 12 nucleotides matching TRBD2. The CDR3 runs 15 residues. Trimming cost V 3 bases and J 5 bases; bases outside gene matches: 2. The germline CDR1 and CDR2 sequences are KGHDR and SFDVKD.

The chain links TRBV10-3 to TRBJ2-7; 7 nucleotides line up with TRBD1. CDR3 length equals 16 residues. From germline, CDR1 is ENHRY and CDR2 SYGVKD. The V gene end was trimmed by 6 bases and the J gene end by 3 bases; junction bases not matched to a gene: 14. The CDR3: CAISIYRDRSNYEQYF. CDR3 DNA sequence: TGTGCCATCAGCATTTACCGGGACAGATCGAACTACGAGCAGTACTTC.

The V and J genes are TRBV5-1 and TRBJ1-2, with 7 bases matching TRBD1. The junction had 8 bases not matched to a gene; V was cut back by 0 bases and J by 6 bases. The CDR3 consists of 15 residues. Germline V gives CDR1 SGHRS, CDR2 YFSETQ. CDR3 residues: CASSLAGTAAHGYTF. The CDR3 DNA is TGCGCCAGCAGCTTGGCTGGGACAGCGGCCCATGGCTACACCTTC.